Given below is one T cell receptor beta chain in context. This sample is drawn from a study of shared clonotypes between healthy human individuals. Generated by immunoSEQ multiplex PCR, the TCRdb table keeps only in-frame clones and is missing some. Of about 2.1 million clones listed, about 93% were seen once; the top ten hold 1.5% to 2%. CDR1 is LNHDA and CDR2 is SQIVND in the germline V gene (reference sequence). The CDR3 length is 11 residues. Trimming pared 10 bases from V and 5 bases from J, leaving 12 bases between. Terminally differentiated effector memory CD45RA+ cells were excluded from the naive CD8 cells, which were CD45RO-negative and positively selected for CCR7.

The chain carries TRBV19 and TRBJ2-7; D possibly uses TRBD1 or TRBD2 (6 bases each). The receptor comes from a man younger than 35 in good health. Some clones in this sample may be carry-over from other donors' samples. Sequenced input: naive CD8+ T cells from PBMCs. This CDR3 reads CATRGENEQYF. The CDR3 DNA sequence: TGTGCCACTAGGGGGGAGAACGAGCAGTACTTC.